This T cell receptor beta chain originates from a study of blood T cell repertoires in COVID-19. In the original analysis: From reference gene primer amplification, estimates of nucleated cell counts were derived. Clones were read by immunoSEQ multiplex PCR, and TCRdb kept only the in-frame ones, dropping some. V and J calls and clone size come straight from that table; D and trimming were deduced from the DNA. The data show roughly 250,000 clones, approximately 86% seen once. The age range of participants was about 18 to 100 years, with residence in 20 to 25 US areas. The germline V and J ends were trimmed by 4 bases and 6 bases, with 10 bases remaining between them. Germline V gene lookup returns CDR1 LGHDT and CDR2 YNNKEL (reference sequence). CDR3 size: 13 residues.

Sequenced: PBMCs or T cells enriched from blood (not recorded which). This receptor was obtained from a woman aged 45 to 65 who had recovered from COVID-19. The V gene is TRBV3-1 (or the pseudogene TRBV3-2), the J gene TRBJ2-1; D is possibly TRBD2 (6 bases). The CDR3 DNA sequence: TGTGCCAGCAGCCTAGGACTACCCAATGAGCAGTTCTTC. Translated: CASSLGLPNEQFF.